The present T cell receptor (beta chain) was sequenced within a study of shared clonotypes between healthy human individuals. The CDR3 covers 14 residues. The V gene's germline CDR1 is SEHNR and CDR2 FQNEAQ (reference sequence). V was shortened by 1 base and J by 7 bases, with 13 bases between the two germline ends. This clone was counted a few times. Its antigen is undetermined. Data came from immunoSEQ multiplex PCR; TCRdb stores just in-frame clones and leaves some out. The repertoire holds just over 2,000,000 clones, with 95% as singletons. Study findings and constraints: Sampling involved blood alone; tissue repertoires likely differ. All-four-donor shared clonotypes had higher generation probabilities than non-shared clonotypes did. Owing to a small donor count, the genetic and exposure-history diversity represented was limited.

V usage is TRBV7-9 and J usage is TRBJ1-1, with D perhaps TRBD1 (5 bases). This sequence was found in a man between 18 and 35 years old in good health. Sequencing was carried out using naive CD4+ T cells sorted from blood. Subset specified: CD45RA+ positively selected. The CDR3 loop is CASSLVRVGDEAFF. The DNA of the CDR3 is TGTGCCAGCAGCTTAGTGAGGGTAGGGGATGAAGCTTTCTTT.